This T cell receptor (beta chain) emerged from a study of molecular identifiers for immune sequencing clone quantification. TCRdb independently ran MiXCR on the PCR reads; one entry per CDR3 protein. The sample consists of around 43,000 distinct CDR3 sequences, roughly 21% of them appearing once. There are many counts of this clonotype. This CDR3 has 11 residues. The J segment lost 7 bases and the V segment lost 1 base, leaving 0 bases of the junction unmatched. Germline lookup yields CDR1 DFQATT and CDR2 SNEGSKA (reference sequence). As CD8+CD4-CCR7+CD45RA+ cells, naive CD8 T cells were sorted. The receptor was derived from a human donor in good health. Some libraries in this study had Jurkat cell RNA spiked in. The V gene is TRBV20-1, the J gene TRBJ2-7; 8 nucleotides agree with TRBD1. The sample was naive CD8+ T cells from blood, with Jurkat cell RNA spiked in. Subset indicated: FACS-sorted CD8+CD4-CCR7+CD45RA+ naive T cells. CDR3 region: CSARGDREQYF. Written as DNA, the CDR3 is TGCAGTGCTAGAGGGGACAGGGAGCAGTACTTC.